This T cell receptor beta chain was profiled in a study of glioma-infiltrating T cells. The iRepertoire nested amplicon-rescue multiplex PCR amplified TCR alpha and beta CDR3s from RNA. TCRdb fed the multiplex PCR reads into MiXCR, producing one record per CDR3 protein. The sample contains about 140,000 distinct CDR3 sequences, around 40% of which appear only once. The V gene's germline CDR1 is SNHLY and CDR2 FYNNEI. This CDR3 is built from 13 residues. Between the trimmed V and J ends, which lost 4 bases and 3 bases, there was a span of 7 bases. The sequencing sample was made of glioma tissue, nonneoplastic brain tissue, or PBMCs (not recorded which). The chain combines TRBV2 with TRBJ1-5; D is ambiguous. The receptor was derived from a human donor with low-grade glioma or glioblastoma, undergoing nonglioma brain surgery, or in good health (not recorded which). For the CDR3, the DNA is TGTGCCAGCAGTGGCCTCAACAATCAGCCCCAGCATTTT. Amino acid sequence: CASSGLNNQPQHF.